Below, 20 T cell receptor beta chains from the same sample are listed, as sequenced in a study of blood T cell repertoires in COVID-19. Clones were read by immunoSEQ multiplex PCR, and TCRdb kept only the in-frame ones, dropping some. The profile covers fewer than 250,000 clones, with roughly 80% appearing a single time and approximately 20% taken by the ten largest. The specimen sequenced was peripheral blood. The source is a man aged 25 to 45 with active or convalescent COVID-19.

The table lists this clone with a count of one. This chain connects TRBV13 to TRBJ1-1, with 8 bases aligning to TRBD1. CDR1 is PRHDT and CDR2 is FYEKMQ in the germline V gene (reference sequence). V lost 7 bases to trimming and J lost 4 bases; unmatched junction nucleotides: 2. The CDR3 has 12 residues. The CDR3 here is CASIQGATEAFF. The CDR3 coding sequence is TGTGCCAGCATTCAGGGGGCCACTGAAGCTTTCTTT. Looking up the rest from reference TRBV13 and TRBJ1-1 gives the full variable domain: AAGVIQSPRHLIKEKRETATLKCYPIPRHDTVYWYQQGPGQDPQFLISFYEKMQSDKGSIPDRFSAQQFSDYHSELNMSSLELGDSALYFCASIQGATEAFFGQGTRLTVV.

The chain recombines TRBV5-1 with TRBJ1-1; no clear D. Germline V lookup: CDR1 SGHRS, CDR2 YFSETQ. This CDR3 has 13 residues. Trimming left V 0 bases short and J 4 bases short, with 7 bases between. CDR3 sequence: CASSLGSGTEAFF. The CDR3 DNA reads TGCGCCAGCAGCTTGGGCAGCGGCACTGAAGCTTTCTTT.

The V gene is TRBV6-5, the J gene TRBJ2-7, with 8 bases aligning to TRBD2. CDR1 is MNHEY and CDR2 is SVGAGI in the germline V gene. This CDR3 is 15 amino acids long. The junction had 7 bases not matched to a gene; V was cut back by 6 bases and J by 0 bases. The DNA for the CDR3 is TGTGCCAGCAGGTTTAGCGGGGCCAGCTCCTACGAGCAGTACTTC. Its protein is CASRFSGASSYEQYF.

In DNA, the CDR3 is TGTGCCAGCTCACCAGGAGGCAAAAGGAACTATGGCTACACCTTC. Protein: CASSPGGKRNYGYTF. The rearrangement uses TRBV18 and TRBJ1-2; unclear D gene. The CDR3 consists of 15 residues. V lost 2 bases to trimming and J lost 2 bases, with 12 bases between them. Germline V gives CDR1 KGHSH, CDR2 LQKENI.

The CDR3 nucleotides are TGTGCCTGGAGTCCCCGAGAAAATCAGCCCCAGCATTTT. Translated, it gives CAWSPRENQPQHF. The genes are TRBV30 and TRBJ1-5; D gene ambiguous. Germline values: CDR1 GTSNPN, CDR2 SVGIG (reference sequence). Trimming cost V 2 bases and J 4 bases, with 9 bases left between them. The CDR3 consists of 13 residues.

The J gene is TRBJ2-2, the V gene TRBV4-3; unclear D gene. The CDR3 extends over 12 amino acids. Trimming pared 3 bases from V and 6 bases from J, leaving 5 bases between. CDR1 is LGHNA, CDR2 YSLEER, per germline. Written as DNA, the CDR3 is TGCGCCAGCAGCCACCGGGCCGGGGAGCTGTTTTTT. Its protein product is CASSHRAGELFF.

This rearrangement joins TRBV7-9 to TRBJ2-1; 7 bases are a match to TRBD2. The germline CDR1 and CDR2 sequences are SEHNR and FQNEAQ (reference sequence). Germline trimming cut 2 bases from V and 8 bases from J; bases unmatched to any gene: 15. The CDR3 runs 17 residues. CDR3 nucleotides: TGTGCCAGCAGCTTACGGCGGCTTGTGAGGGAGGGCGATGAGCAGTTCTTC. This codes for CASSLRRLVREGDEQFF.

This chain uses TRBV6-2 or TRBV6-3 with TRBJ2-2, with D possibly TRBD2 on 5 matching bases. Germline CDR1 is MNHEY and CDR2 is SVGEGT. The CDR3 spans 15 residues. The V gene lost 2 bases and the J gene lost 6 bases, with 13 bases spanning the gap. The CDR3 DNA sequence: TGTGCCAGCAGTTACCGGCTAGCCCTGGCCGGGGAGCTGTTTTTT. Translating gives CASSYRLALAGELFF.

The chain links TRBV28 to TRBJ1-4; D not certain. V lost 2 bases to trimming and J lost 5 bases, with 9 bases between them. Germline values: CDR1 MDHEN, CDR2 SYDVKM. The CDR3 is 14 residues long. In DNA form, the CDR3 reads TGTGCCAGCAGTTTAGCACTACAAAATGAAAAACTGTTTTTT. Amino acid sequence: CASSLALQNEKLFF.

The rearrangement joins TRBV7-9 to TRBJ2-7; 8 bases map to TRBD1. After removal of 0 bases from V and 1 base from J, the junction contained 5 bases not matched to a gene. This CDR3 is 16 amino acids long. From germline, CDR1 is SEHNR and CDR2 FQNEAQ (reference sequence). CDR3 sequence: CASSLATGGRSYEQYF. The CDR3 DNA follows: TGTGCCAGCAGCTTAGCCACAGGGGGTCGATCCTACGAGCAGTACTTC.

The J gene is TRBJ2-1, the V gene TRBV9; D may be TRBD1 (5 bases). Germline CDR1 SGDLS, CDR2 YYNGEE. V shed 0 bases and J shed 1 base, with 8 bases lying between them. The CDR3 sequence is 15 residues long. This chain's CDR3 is CASSVAQGSYNEQFF. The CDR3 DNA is TGTGCCAGCAGCGTAGCGCAGGGATCCTACAATGAGCAGTTCTTC.

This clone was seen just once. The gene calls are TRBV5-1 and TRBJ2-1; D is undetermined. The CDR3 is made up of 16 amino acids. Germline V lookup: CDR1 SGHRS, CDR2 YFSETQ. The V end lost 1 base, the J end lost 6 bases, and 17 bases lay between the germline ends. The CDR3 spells CASSLISQLSRNEQFF. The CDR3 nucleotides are TGCGCCAGCAGCTTGATCTCACAGTTAAGCCGCAATGAGCAGTTCTTC.

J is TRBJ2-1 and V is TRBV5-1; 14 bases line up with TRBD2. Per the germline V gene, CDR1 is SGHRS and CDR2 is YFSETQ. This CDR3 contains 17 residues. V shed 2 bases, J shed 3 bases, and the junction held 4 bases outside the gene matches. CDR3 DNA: TGCGCCAGCAGCTTAGGGACTAGCGGGGGAGGCTACAATGAGCAGTTCTTC. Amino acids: CASSLGTSGGGYNEQFF.

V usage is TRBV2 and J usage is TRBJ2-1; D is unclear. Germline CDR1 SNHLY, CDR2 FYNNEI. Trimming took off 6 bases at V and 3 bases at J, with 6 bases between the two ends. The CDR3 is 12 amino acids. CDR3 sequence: CASRANYNEQFF. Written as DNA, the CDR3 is TGTGCCAGCAGAGCGAACTACAATGAGCAGTTCTTC.

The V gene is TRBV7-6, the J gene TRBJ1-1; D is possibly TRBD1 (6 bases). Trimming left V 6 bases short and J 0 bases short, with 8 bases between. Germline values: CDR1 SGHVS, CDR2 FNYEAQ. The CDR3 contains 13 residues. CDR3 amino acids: CASSRGMNTEAFF. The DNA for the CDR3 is TGTGCCAGCAGTAGGGGGATGAACACTGAAGCTTTCTTT.

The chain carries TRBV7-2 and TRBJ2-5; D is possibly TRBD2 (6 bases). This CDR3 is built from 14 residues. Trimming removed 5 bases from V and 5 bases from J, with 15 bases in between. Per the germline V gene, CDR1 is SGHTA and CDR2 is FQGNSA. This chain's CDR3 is CASSPTGSPETQYF. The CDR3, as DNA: TGTGCCAGCAGCCCTACCGGGAGTCCGGAGACCCAGTACTTC.

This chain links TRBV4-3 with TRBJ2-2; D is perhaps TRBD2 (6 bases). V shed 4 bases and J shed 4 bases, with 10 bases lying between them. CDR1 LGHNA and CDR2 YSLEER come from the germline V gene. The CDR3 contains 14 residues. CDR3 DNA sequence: TGCGCCAGCAGCCCCCCCGGGGGCACCGGGGAGCTGTTTTTT. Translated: CASSPPGGTGELFF.

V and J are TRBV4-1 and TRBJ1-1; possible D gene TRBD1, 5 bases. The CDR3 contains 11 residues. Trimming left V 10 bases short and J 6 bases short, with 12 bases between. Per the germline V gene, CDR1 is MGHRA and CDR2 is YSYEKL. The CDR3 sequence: CATKGRAEAFF. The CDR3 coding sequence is TGCGCCACAAAGGGGCGCGCTGAAGCTTTCTTT.

CDR3 protein: CASSVGVWNRVAYNEQFF. Written as DNA, the CDR3 is TGTGCCAGCAGCGTCGGCGTTTGGAACAGGGTCGCCTACAATGAGCAGTTCTTC. The chain links TRBV9 to TRBJ2-1, with D possibly being TRBD1 (6 bases). CDR1 and CDR2 (germline): SGDLS, YYNGEE. The V gene lost 2 bases and the J gene lost 2 bases, with 20 bases spanning the gap. CDR3 length: 18 residues.

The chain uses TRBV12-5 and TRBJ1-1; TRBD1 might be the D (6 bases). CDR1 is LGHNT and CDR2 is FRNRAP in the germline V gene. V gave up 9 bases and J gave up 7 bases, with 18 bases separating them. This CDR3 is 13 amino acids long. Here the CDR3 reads CASREGGDGEAFF. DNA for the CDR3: TGTGCTAGCAGGGAGGGGGGGGACGGTGAAGCTTTCTTT.